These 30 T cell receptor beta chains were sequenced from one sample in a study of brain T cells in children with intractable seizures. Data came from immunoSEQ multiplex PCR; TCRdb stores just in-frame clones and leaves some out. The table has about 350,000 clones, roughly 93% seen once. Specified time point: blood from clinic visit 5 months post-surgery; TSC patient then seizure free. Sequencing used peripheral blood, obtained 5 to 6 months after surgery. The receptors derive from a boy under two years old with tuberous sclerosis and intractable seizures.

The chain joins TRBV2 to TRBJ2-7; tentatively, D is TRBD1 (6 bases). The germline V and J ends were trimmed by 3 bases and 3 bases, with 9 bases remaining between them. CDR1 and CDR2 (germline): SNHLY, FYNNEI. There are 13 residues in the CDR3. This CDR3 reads CASSEDRDYEQYF. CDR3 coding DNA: TGTGCCAGCAGTGAGGACAGAGACTACGAGCAGTACTTC.

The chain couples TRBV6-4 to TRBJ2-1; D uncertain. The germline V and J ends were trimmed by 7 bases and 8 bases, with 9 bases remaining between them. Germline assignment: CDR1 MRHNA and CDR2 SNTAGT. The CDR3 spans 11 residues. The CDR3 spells CASTQGDEQFF. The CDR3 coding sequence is TGTGCCAGCACCCAAGGAGATGAGCAGTTCTTC.

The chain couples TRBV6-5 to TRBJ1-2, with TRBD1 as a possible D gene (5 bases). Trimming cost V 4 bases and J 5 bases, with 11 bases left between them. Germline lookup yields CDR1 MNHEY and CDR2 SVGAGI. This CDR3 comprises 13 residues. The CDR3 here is CASSSGGPYGYTF. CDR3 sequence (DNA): TGTGCCAGCAGTTCCGGGGGTCCATATGGCTACACCTTC.

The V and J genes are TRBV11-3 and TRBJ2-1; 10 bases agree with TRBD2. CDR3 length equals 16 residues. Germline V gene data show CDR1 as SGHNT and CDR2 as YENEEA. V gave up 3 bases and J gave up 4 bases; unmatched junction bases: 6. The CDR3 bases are TGTGCCAGCAGCTTCGCCGGACTAGCGGCGTACAATGAGCAGTTCTTC. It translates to CASSFAGLAAYNEQFF.

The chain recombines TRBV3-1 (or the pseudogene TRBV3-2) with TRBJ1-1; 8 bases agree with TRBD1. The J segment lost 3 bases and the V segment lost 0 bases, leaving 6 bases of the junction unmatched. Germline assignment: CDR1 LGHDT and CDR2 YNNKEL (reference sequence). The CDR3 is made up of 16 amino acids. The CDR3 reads CASSQELDRAYTEAFF. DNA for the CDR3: TGTGCCAGCAGCCAAGAGTTGGACAGGGCTTACACTGAAGCTTTCTTT.

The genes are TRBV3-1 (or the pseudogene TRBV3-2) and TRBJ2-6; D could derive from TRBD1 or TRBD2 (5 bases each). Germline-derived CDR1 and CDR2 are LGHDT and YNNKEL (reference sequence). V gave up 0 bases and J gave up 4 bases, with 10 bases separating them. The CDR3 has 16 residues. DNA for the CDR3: TGTGCCAGCAGCCAAGACGGGGCTAAAGGGGCCAACGTCCTGACTTTC. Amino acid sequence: CASSQDGAKGANVLTF.

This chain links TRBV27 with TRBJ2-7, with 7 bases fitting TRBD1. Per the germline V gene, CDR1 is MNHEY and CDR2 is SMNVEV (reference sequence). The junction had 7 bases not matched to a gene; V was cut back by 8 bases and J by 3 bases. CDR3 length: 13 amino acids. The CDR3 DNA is TGTGCCAGCCATCCGGGACAGCACTACGAGCAGTACTTC. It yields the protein CASHPGQHYEQYF.

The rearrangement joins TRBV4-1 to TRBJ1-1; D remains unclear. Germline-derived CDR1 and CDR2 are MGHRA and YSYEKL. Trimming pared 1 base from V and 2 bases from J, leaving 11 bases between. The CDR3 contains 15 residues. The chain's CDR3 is CASSQVGNQNTEAFF. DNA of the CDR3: TGCGCCAGCAGCCAAGTTGGGAACCAAAACACTGAAGCTTTCTTT.

For the CDR3, the DNA is TGTGCCAGCAGCGAAGAGACCCAGTACTTC. This encodes CASSEETQYF. This chain connects TRBV7-9 to TRBJ2-5, with D hard to call. Germline V gives CDR1 SEHNR, CDR2 FQNEAQ (reference sequence). The CDR3 extends over 10 amino acids. Between the trimmed V and J ends, which lost 5 bases and 3 bases, there was a span of 1 base.

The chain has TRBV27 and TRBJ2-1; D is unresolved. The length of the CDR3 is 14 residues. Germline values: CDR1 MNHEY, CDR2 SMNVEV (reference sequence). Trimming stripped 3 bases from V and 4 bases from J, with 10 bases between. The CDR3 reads CASSFYGQYNEQFF. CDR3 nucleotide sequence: TGTGCCAGCAGTTTCTACGGCCAGTACAATGAGCAGTTCTTC.

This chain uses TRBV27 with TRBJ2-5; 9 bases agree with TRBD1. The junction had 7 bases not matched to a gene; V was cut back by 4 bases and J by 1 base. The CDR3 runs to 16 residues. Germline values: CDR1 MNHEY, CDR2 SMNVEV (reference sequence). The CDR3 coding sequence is TGTGCCAGCAGTTCCTTGACAGGGGGGGCCCAAGAGACCCAGTACTTC. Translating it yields CASSSLTGGAQETQYF.

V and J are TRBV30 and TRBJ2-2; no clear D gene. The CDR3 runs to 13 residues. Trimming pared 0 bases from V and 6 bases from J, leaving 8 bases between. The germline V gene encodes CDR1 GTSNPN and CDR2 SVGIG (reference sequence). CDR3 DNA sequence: TGTGCCTGGAGTGTATTCAGCCCCGGGGAGCTGTTTTTT. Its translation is CAWSVFSPGELFF.

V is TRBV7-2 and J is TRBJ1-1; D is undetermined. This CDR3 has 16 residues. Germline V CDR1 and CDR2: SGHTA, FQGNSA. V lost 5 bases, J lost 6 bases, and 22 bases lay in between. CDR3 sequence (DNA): TGTGCCAGCAGCCACAGTCCGGGATTCGGGGTCGCTGAAGCTTTCTTT. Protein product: CASSHSPGFGVAEAFF. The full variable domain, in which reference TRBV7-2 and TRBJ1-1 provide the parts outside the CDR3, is GAGVSQSPSNKVTEKGKDVELRCDPISGHTALYWYRQSLGQGLEFLIYFQGNSAPDKSGLPSDRFSAERTGGSVSTLTIQRTQQEDSAVYLCASSHSPGFGVAEAFFGQGTRLTVV.

CDR3 DNA: TGTGCCAGCAGCCGAGGACAGGGATCCACTGAAGCTTTCTTT. Its protein is CASSRGQGSTEAFF. The rearrangement uses TRBV5-4 and TRBJ1-1; TRBD1 matches 8 bases. This CDR3 region has 14 residues. Germline values: CDR1 SGHNT, CDR2 YYREEE (reference sequence). V trimming: 4 bases; J trimming: 4 bases; junction bases outside the gene matches: 6.

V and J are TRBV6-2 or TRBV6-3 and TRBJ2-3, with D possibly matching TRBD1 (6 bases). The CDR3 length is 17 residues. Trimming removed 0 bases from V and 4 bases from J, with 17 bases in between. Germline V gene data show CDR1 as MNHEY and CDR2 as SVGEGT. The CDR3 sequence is CASSYSMAGAAPDTQYF. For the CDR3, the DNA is TGTGCCAGCAGTTACTCAATGGCAGGGGCTGCCCCAGATACGCAGTATTTT.

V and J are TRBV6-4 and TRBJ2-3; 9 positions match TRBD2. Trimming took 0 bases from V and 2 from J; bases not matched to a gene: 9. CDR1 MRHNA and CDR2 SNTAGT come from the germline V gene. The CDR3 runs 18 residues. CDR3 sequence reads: CASSDSGREGYSTDTQYF. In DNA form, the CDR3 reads TGTGCCAGCAGTGACTCGGGGCGGGAGGGATACTCCACAGATACGCAGTATTTT.

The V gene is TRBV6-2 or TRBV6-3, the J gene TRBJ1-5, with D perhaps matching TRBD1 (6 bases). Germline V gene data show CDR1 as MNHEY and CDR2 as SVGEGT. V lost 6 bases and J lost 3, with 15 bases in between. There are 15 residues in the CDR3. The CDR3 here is CASSRGQRDNQPQHF. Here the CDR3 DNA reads TGTGCCAGCAGCCGCGGACAGCGAGACAATCAGCCCCAGCATTTT.

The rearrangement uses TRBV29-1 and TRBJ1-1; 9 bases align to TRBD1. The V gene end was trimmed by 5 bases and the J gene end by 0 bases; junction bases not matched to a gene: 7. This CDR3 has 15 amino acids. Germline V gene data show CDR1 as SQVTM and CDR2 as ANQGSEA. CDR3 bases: TGCAGCGTTCGTGACAGGGGGGATATGAACACTGAAGCTTTCTTT. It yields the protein CSVRDRGDMNTEAFF. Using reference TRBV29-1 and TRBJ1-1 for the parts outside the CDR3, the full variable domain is SAVISQKPSRDICQRGTSLTIQCQVDSQVTMMFWYRQQPGQSLTLIATANQGSEATYESGFVIDKFPISRPNLTFSTLTVSNMSPEDSSIYLCSVRDRGDMNTEAFFGQGTRLTVV.

Here the CDR3 reads CASSATGSTGELFF. The CDR3 coding sequence is TGTGCCAGCAGCGCCACAGGGAGCACCGGGGAGCTGTTTTTT. This chain uses TRBV7-9 with TRBJ2-2; possible D gene TRBD1, 6 bases. Per the germline V gene, CDR1 is SEHNR and CDR2 is FQNEAQ (reference sequence). The CDR3 is made up of 14 amino acids. Trimming removed 5 bases at V and 4 bases at J, with 11 bases between. Complete variable domain (other parts from reference TRBV7-9 and TRBJ2-2): DTGVSQNPRHKITKRGQNVTFRCDPISEHNRLYWYRQTLGQGPEFLTYFQNEAQLEKSRLLSDRFSAERPKGSFSTLEIQRTEQGDSAMYLCASSATGSTGELFFGEGSRLTVL.

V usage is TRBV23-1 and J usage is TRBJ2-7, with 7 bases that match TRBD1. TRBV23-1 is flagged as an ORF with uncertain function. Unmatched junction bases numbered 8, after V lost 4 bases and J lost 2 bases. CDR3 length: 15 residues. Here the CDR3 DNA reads TGCGCCAGCAGTCTCCCGGACAGGCCCCCCTACGAGCAGTACTTC. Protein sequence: CASSLPDRPPYEQYF.

This CDR3 reads CAWSVRRITNYGYTF. DNA of the CDR3: TGTGCCTGGAGTGTACGTAGAATAACTAACTATGGCTACACCTTC. The chain links TRBV30 to TRBJ1-2; D gene ambiguous. V was pared by 0 bases and J by 0 bases, with 11 bases between. The CDR3 consists of 15 residues. Per germline, CDR1 GTSNPN and CDR2 SVGIG (reference sequence). Combining the CDR3 with reference TRBV30 and TRBJ1-2 gives the whole variable domain SQTIHQWPATLVQPVGSPLSLECTVEGTSNPNLYWYRQAAGRGLQLLFYSVGIGQISSEVPQNLSASRPQDRQFILSSKKLLLSDSGFYLCAWSVRRITNYGYTFGSGTRLTVV.

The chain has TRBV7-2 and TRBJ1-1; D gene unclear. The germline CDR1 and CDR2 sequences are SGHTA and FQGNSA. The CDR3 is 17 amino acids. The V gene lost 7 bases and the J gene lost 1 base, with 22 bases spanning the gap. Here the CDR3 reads CASNWYGSRAKNTEAFF. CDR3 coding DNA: TGTGCCAGCAACTGGTATGGGTCACGGGCGAAGAACACTGAAGCTTTCTTT.

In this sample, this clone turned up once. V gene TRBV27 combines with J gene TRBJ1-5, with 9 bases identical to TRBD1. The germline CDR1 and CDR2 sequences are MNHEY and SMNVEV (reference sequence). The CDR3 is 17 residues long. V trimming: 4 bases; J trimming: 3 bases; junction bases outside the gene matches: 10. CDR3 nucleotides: TGTGCCAGCAGTTCTCGCATAGGACAGGGGATCAATCAGCCCCAGCATTTT. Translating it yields CASSSRIGQGINQPQHF.

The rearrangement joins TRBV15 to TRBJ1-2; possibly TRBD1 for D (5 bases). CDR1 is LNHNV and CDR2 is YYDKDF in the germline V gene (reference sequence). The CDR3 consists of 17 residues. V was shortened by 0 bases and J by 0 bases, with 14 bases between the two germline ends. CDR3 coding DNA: TGTGCCACCAGCAGAGATAGAGGGGCAGGGCCTAACTATGGCTACACCTTC. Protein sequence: CATSRDRGAGPNYGYTF.

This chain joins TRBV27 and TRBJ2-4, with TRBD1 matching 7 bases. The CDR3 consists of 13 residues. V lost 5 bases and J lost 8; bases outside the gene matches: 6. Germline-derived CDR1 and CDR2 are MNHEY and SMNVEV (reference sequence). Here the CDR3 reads CASSDREGDIQYF. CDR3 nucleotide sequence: TGTGCCAGCAGTGACAGGGAAGGGGACATTCAGTACTTC.

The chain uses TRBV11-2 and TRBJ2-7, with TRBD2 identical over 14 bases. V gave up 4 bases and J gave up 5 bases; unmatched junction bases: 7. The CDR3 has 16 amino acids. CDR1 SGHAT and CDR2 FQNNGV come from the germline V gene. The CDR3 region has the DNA TGTGCCAGCAGCTCCCGGGGACTAGCGGGAGACCACGAGCAGTACTTC. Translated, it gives CASSSRGLAGDHEQYF.

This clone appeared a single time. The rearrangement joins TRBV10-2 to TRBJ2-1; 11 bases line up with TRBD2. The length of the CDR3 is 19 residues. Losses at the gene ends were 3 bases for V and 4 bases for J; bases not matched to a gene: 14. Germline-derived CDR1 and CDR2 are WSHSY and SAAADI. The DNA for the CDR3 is TGCGCCAGCAGTGAAGGTTGGCTAGCGGGAGGCTGGTTGTACAATGAGCAGTTCTTC. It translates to CASSEGWLAGGWLYNEQFF.

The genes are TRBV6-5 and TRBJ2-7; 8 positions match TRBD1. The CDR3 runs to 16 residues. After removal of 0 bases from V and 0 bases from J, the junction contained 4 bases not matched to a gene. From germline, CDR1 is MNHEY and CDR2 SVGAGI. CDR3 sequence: CASSYSWTGSSYEQYF. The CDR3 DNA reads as TGTGCCAGCAGTTACTCCTGGACAGGGAGCTCCTACGAGCAGTACTTC.

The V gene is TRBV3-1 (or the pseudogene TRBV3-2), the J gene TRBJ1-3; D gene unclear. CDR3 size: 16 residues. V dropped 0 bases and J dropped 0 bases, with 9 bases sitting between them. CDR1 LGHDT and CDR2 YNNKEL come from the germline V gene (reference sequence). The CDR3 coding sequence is TGTGCCAGCAGCCAAGATGGAGCGAACTCTGGAAACACCATATATTTT. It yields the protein CASSQDGANSGNTIYF.

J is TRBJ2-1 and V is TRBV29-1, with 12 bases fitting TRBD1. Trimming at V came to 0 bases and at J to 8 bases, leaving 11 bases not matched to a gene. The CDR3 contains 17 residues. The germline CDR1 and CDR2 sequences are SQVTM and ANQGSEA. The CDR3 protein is CSVEDNMTRDRGHEQFF. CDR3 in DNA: TGCAGCGTTGAAGATAACATGACCCGGGACAGGGGGCATGAGCAGTTCTTC.